This note documents a single T cell receptor beta chain sequence. At least ten counts were recorded for this clonotype. The antigen it binds to is not known. Per-base qualities were not stored, and no clone one base away is much larger. For repertoire sequencing, TCR beta CDR3 regions were amplified from RNA transcripts. The first round of RT-PCR was done with HTBI primers and the Qiagen OneStep RT-PCR kit, and was followed by a second round of multiplex PCR, then size selection and purification. Libraries were sequenced paired-end with 100 bp reads on an Illumina HiSeq2000. In the source study's methods: Reads were processed with SOAPnuke, discarding reads with adapters, uncalled bases, mean Phred below 15, or no exact constant-primer or identifier match. COPE v1.2.5 was used to merge the high-quality paired reads. Unique nucleotide sequences were defined as clonotypes and aligned to IMGT TRB V, D and J references using MiTCR v1.1. The analysis was limited to V-J combinations with a frequency above 0.0001, which together covered over 99% of the repertoires. A TCR clonal expansion and chaos score per V-J combination was defined as the ratio of F50 clonal expansion to chaos observed in the TCRdist matrix. Features were reduced by Welch's t-statistics and random forest to around 13 V-J combinations, which fed a naive Bayes classifier. Thyroid-blood repertoire similarity was quantified with the Morisita-Horn index. The public reads were reanalyzed by TCRdb: fastp trimming at Q25, MiXCR alignment, in-frame beta chains only. CDR3 protein sequences are deduplicated, and each keeps its most common genes and DNA. The V and J calls follow TCRdb's processing rather than the paper's. For this sample there are roughly 480,000 distinct CDR3 sequences; roughly an eighth appear just once. The ten most abundant clones make up about 9.4% of the sample.

The record originates from a study of Graves' ophthalmopathy and Graves' hyperthyroidism (dated by TCRdb to the late 2010s). The study in broad terms: Peripheral blood was collected at initial diagnosis, before any treatment. The 95 to 100 discovery patients were divided at random into training and test sets in a 7:3 ratio. In total, around 140 blood samples were TCR-sequenced: roughly 45 ophthalmopathy, roughly 77 hyperthyroidism and some 17 hyperthyroidism-to-ophthalmopathy patients. After sampling, hyperthyroidism patients received methimazole starting at 30 mg daily, and ophthalmopathy patients received high-dose intravenous methylprednisolone. In five or six hyperthyroidism patients, the T-cell repertoires found in thyroid tissue were compared with those found in blood. To explore V-J signatures that distinguish ophthalmopathy from hyperthyroidism, a discovery set of under 110 patients was enrolled, made up of about 40 with ophthalmopathy and 55 to 65 with stable hyperthyroidism. An independent validation cohort comprised under 20 hyperthyroidism patients and over 15 patients who later progressed from hyperthyroidism to ophthalmopathy. To tell Graves' ophthalmopathy apart from Graves' hyperthyroidism, and to predict which patients would progress to ophthalmopathy, the study relied on TCR beta repertoire signatures.

Patients with ophthalmopathy had moderately to severely active disease, with a Clinical Activity Score of 3 or more, a NOSPECS grade of 4 or more, and a disease duration of less than 3 months. Patients with other autoimmune diseases, uncontrolled infections, pregnancy or lactation were excluded from the study. Diagnosis was based on clinical symptoms, serum thyroxine, TRAb, thyroid ultrasound and orbital computed tomography. Using Ficoll-Paque density gradient centrifugation, PBMCs were isolated from 10 ml of fresh peripheral blood. Total RNA was extracted using Trizol reagent, and RNA quality was checked on an Agilent 2100 Bioanalyzer. Overall results and qualifications from the work: Most expanded thyroid clonotypes with frequency above 0.001 were also detected in blood, suggesting blood repertoires may reflect the thyroid immune response. The 13-signature model separated ophthalmopathy from stable hyperthyroidism with 85% to 90% sensitivity and around 81% specificity in cross-validation, and 80%/75% in the test set. Sample size was not predetermined statistically, and investigators were not blinded to group allocation. In validation, the model predicted ophthalmopathy progression with more than 55% sensitivity and approximately 72% specificity; around twelve predicted patients were CT-confirmed with GO in a median of 6.5 months.

According to the germline V gene (reference sequence), CDR1 reads LNHNV and CDR2 reads YYDKDF. The CDR3 runs 16 residues from the cysteine to the phenylalanine. The entry retains the CDR3 DNA only, 48 bases that are in frame from base 1. From V the trimming removes 0 bases and from J it removes 4 bases, while the gene matches leave 6 bases of the junction unaccounted for. Sequencing input: blood. The chain couples TRBV15 to TRBJ2-7; a stretch of 10 junction bases matches TRBD1. The sequence was collected from a young woman with Graves' ophthalmopathy. Donor details come from another sample of the same person, matched by shared clones. The DNA is TGTGCCACCAGCAGAGATAGGACAGGGGGTATATACGAGCAGTACTTC. Its protein is CATSRDRTGGIYEQYF. The entire variable domain, with the stretches around the CDR3 drawn from the reference TRBV15 and TRBJ2-7 proteins, is DAMVIQNPRYQVTQFGKPVTLSCSQTLNHNVMYWYQQKSSQAPKLLFHYYDKDFNNEADTPDNFQSRRPNTSFCFLDIRSPGLGDTAMYLCATSRDRTGGIYEQYFGPGTRLTVT.